This T cell receptor beta chain was observed in a study of CD8 T cells in Susac syndrome. An input of about 0.5 to 1 ug of RNA was subjected to reverse transcription using random hexamers. MiXCR, run by TCRdb on the immunoSEQ multiplex PCR reads, gives a single entry per CDR3 protein. The sample shows some 140,000 distinct CDR3 sequences, over 80% of them seen only once. The table lists this clonotype with a few counts. The sequenced material came from CD8+ T cells from PBMCs. This TCR was recovered from a human donor with multiple sclerosis.

This chain's CDR3 is CASSPSGGVNIQYF. CDR3 bases: TGCGCCAGCAGCCCCAGCGGGGGGGTGAACATTCAGTACTTC. The chain employs TRBV5-1 and TRBJ2-4, with 10 bases that match TRBD2. V shed 4 bases, J shed 7 bases, and the junction held 5 bases outside the gene matches. Germline V gene sequence: CDR1 SGHRS, CDR2 YFSETQ. The CDR3 has 14 amino acids.